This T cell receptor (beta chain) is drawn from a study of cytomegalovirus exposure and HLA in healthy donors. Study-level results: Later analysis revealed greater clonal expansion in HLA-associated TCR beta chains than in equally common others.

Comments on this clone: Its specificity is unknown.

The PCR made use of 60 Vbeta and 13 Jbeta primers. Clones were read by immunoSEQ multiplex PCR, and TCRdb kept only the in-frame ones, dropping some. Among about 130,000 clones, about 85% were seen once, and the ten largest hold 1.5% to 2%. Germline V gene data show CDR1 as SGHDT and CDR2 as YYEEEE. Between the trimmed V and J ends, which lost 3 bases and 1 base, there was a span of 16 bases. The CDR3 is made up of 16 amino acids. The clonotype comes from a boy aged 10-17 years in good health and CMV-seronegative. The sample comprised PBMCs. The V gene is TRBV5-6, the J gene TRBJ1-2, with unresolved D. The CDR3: CASSSRRQPFNYGYTF. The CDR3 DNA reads TGTGCCAGCAGCTCCCGCCGACAACCCTTTAACTATGGCTACACCTTC.